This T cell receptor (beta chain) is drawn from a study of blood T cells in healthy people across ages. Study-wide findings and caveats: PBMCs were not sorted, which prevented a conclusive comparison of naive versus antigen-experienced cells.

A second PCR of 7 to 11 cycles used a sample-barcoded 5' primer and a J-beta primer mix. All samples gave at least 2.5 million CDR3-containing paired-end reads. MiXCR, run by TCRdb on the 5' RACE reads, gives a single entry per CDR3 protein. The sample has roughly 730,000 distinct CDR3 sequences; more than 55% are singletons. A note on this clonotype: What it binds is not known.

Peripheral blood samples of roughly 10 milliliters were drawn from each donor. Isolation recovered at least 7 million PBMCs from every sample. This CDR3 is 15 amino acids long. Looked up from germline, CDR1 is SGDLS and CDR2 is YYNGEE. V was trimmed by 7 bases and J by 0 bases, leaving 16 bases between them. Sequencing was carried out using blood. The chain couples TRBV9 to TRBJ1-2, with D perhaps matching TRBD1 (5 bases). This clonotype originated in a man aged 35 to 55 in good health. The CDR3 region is CASGETDLSNYGYTF. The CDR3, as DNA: TGTGCCAGCGGTGAGACAGACCTCTCTAACTATGGCTACACCTTC. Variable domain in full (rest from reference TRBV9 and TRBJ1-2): DSGVTQTPKHLITATGQRVTLRCSPRSGDLSVYWYQQSLDQGLQFLIQYYNGEERAKGNILERFSAQQFPDLHSELNLSSLELGDSALYFCASGETDLSNYGYTFGSGTRLTVV.